Detailed here is one T cell receptor beta chain. What it binds is not known. Selected pancreatic ductal adenocarcinoma patients had undergone surgery without neoadjuvant therapy. The data were taken from a study of T cells in pancreatic ductal adenocarcinoma. General study findings and limits: Mean clonality was approximately 0.11 in tumors and roughly 0.066 in blood, not significantly different. Blood had more productive templates and roughly 8-fold more unique clonotypes than tumor. Tumor-versus-blood clonality comparisons may be biased toward lower tumor diversity.

Trimming at V came to 6 bases and at J to 5 bases, leaving 2 bases not matched to a gene. Germline CDR1 SQVTM, CDR2 ANQGSEA. This CDR3 region has 12 residues. This table comes from immunoSEQ multiplex PCR, and its TCRdb copy is limited to in-frame clones, with some not included. The profile shows 97,000 or so clones, nearly 95% of them singletons. The source is a human donor with pancreatic ductal adenocarcinoma. Source material: PBMCs. V usage is TRBV29-1 and J usage is TRBJ1-4, with 8 bases that match TRBD1. The CDR3 region is CSVDRGNEKLFF. CDR3 sequence (DNA): TGCAGCGTCGACAGGGGAAATGAAAAACTGTTTTTT.